This T cell receptor beta chain derives from a study of blood T cell repertoires in COVID-19. Looking at the study overall: T cells, B-cell-depleted T cells, or PBMCs provided the cDNA or gDNA that served as material.

The germline gives CDR1 SGHAT, CDR2 FQNNGV. The CDR3 is 15 residues long. Trimming removed 0 bases from V and 2 bases from J, with 10 bases in between. Authors' processing steps: Scientists estimated how many nucleated cells there were by amplifying reference gene primers. Profiling relied on immunoSEQ multiplex PCR, and the TCRdb table lists in-frame clones only, not all of them. V, J and clone size are those of that table, while D and trimming were read from the DNA. This table has approximately 250,000 clones, 75% to 85% appearing once. Sequencing used peripheral blood. This rearrangement joins TRBV11-2 to TRBJ1-2; tentative D call: TRBD1 (6 bases). This TCR came from a human donor in a cohort sampled during active COVID-19. The chain's CDR3 is CASSLDITGNYGYTF. The DNA for the CDR3 is TGTGCCAGCAGCTTAGATATAACAGGGAACTATGGCTACACCTTC.